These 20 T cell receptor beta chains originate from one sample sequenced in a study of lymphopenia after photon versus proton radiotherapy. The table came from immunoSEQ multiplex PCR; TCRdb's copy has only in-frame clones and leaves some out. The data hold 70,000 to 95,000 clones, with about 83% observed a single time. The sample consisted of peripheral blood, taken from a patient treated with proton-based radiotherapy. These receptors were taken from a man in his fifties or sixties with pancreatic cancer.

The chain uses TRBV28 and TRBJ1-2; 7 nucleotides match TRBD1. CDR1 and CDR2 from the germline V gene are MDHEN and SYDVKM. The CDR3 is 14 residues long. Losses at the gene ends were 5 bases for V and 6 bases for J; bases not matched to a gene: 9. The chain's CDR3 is CASSLPQGLNGYTF. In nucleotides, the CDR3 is TGTGCCAGCAGTCTACCACAGGGGTTGAATGGCTACACCTTC.

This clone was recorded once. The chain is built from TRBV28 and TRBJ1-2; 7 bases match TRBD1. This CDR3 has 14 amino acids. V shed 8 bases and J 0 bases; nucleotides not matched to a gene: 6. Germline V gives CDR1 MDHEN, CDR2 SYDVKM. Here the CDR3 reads CASLDTGANYGYTF. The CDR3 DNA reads TGTGCCAGCCTAGATACAGGGGCTAACTATGGCTACACCTTC.

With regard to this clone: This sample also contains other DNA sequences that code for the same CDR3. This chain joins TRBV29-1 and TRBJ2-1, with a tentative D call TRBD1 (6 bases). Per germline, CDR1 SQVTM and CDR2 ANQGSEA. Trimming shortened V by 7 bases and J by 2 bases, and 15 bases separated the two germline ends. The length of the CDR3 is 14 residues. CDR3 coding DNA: TGCAGCGCGGCTACAGGGACCACCTACAATGAGCAGTTCTTC. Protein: CSAATGTTYNEQFF.

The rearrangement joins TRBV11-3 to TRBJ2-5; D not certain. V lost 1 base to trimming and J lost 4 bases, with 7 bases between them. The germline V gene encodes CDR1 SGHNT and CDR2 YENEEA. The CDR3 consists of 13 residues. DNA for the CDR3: TGTGCCAGCAGCTTAGGGTGGCCAGAGACCCAGTACTTC. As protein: CASSLGWPETQYF.

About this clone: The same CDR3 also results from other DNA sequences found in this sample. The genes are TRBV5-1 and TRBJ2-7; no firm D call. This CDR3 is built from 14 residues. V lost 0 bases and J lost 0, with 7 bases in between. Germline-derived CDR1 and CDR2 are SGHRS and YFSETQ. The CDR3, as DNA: TGCGCCAGCAGCTTGGCCGGCAGCTCCTACGAGCAGTACTTC. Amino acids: CASSLAGSSYEQYF.

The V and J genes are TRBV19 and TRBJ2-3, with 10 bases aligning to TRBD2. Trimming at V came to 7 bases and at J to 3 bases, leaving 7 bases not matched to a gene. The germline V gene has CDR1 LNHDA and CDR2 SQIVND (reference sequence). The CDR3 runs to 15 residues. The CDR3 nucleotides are TGTGCCAGTAACCCTAGCGGGAGAGTGACAGATACGCAGTATTTT. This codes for CASNPSGRVTDTQYF.

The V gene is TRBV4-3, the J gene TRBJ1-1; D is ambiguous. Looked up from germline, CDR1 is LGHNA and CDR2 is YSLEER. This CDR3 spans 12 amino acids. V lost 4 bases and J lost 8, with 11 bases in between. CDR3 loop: CASSRVAGEAFF. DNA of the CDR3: TGCGCCAGCAGCCGAGTTGCGGGGGAAGCTTTCTTT.

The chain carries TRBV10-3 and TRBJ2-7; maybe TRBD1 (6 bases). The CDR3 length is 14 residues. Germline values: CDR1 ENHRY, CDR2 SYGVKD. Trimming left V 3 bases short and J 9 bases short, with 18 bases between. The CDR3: CAISELGRGEGQYF. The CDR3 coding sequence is TGTGCCATCAGTGAACTGGGCAGGGGCGAGGGGCAGTACTTC.

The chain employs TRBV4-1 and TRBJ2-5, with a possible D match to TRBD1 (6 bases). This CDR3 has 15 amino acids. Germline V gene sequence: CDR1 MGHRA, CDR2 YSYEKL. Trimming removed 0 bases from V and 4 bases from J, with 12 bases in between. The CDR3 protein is CASSQDGQGLETQYF. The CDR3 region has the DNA TGCGCCAGCAGCCAAGATGGGCAGGGGTTAGAGACCCAGTACTTC.

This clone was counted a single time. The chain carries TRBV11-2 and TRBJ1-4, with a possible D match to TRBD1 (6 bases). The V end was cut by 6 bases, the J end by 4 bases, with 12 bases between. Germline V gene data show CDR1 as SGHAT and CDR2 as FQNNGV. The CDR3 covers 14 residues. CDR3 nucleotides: TGTGCCAGCAGGACCGGGACACTTAATGAAAAACTGTTTTTT. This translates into CASRTGTLNEKLFF.

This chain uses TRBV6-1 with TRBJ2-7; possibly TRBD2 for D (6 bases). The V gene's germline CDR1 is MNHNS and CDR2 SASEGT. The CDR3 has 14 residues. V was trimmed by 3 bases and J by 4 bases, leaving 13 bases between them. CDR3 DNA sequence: TGTGCCAGCAGTGAGGTGGCGGGAAGGTACGAGCAGTACTTC. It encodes CASSEVAGRYEQYF.

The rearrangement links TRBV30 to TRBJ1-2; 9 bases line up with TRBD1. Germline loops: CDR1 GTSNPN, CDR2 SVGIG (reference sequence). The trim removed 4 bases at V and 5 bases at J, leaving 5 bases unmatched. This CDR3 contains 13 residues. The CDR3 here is CAWTGQGIYGYTF. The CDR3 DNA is TGTGCCTGGACCGGACAGGGGATATATGGCTACACCTTC.

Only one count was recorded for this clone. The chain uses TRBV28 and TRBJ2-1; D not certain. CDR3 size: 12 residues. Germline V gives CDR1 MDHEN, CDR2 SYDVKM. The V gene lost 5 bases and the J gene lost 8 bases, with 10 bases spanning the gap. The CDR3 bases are TGTGCCAGCAGTAGACCTGGGGATGAGCAGTTCTTC. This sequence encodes CASSRPGDEQFF.

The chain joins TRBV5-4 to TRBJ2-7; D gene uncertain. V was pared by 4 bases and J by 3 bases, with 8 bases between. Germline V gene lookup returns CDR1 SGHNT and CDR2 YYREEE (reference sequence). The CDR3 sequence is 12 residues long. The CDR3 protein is CASSLPSYEQYF. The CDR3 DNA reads TGTGCCAGCAGCCTACCTAGCTACGAGCAGTACTTC.

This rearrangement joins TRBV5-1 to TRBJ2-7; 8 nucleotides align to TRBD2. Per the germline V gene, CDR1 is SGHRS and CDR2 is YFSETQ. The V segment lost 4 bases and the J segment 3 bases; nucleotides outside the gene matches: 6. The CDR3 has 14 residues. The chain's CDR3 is CASSVSTSGYEQYF. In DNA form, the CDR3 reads TGCGCCAGCAGCGTATCCACTAGCGGCTACGAGCAGTACTTC.

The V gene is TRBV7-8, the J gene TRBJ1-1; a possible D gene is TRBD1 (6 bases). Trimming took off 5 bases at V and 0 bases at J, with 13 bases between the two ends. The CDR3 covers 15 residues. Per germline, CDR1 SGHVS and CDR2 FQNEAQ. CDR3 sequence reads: CASSHPTGMNTEAFF. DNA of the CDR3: TGTGCCAGCAGCCACCCGACAGGAATGAACACTGAAGCTTTCTTT.

Written as DNA, the CDR3 is TGTGCCAGCAGCCTACAGGGGGCTGGTGGGGCCAACGTCCTGACTTTC. Protein product: CASSLQGAGGANVLTF. The chain joins TRBV7-3 to TRBJ2-6; 9 bases align to TRBD1. The CDR3 has 16 amino acids. In germline, CDR1 is SGHTA, CDR2 FQGTGA. The V segment lost 5 bases and the J segment 3 bases; nucleotides outside the gene matches: 5. The variable domain in full, with the rest retrieved from reference TRBV7-3 and TRBJ2-6, is GAGVSQTPSNKVTEKGKYVELRCDPISGHTALYWYRQSLGQGPEFLIYFQGTGAADDSGLPNDRFFAVRPEGSVSTLKIQRTERGDSAVYLCASSLQGAGGANVLTFGAGSRLTVL.

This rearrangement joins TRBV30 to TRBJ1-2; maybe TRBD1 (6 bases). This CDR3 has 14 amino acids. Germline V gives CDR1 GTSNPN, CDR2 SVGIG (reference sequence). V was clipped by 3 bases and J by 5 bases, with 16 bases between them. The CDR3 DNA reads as TGTGCCTGGAGACGACAGGACTTCTCTTATGGCTACACCTTC. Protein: CAWRRQDFSYGYTF. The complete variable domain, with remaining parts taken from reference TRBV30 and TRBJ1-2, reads SQTIHQWPATLVQPVGSPLSLECTVEGTSNPNLYWYRQAAGRGLQLLFYSVGIGQISSEVPQNLSASRPQDRQFILSSKKLLLSDSGFYLCAWRRQDFSYGYTFGSGTRLTVV.

CDR3 sequence reads: CASGGPQRGREAFF. DNA for the CDR3: TGCGCCAGCGGGGGGCCACAACGGGGACGTGAAGCTTTCTTT. The chain employs TRBV5-1 and TRBJ1-1; possibly TRBD1 for D (6 bases). The CDR3 consists of 14 residues. Trimming took 7 bases from V and 7 from J, leaving 20 bases between them. Germline loops: CDR1 SGHRS, CDR2 YFSETQ.

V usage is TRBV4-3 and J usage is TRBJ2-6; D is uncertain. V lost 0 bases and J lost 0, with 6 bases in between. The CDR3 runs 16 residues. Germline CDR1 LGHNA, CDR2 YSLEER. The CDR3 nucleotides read TGCGCCAGCAGCCAAGAGCACAGCTCTGGGGCCAACGTCCTGACTTTC. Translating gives CASSQEHSSGANVLTF.